These T cell receptor beta chains were read from a single sample in a study of T-cell memory formation after mild COVID-19. TCRdb redid the calling of the 5' RACE reads with MiXCR, one entry per CDR3 protein. The sample lists under 250,000 distinct CDR3 sequences, roughly 15% seen once, with 2.1% in the top ten. Sequenced input: PBMCs or a T cell subset sorted from them (not recorded which). The receptors originated from an adult woman who had mild COVID-19 (a few samples of this study predate the infection). Cell type and time point are not known. Both conserved end residues are part of each CDR3. The order of the fields is D gene, V gene, J gene, clone size, CDR3 DNA, CDR3 protein. The D gene is left open where the match is weak. A row's size may be missing; if present it is once, few, many or a size class.

d_gene: NA; v_gene: TRBV14; j_gene: TRBJ1-4; abundance: NA; CDR3nt: TGTGCCAGCAGCCATCCGGGGAAAAATGAAAAACTGTTTTTT; CDR3aa: CASSHPGKNEKLFF
d_gene: TRBD1; v_gene: TRBV29-1; j_gene: TRBJ2-1; abundance: few; CDR3nt: TGCAGCGTTGATCGGGGCGGTGGACAGGGCTGGGAGCAGTTCTTC; CDR3aa: CSVDRGGGQGWEQFF
d_gene: TRBD1; v_gene: TRBV28; j_gene: TRBJ1-1; abundance: NA; CDR3nt: TGCCGGACAGGGCGGGCTGAAGCTTTCTTT; CDR3aa: CRTGRAEAFF
d_gene: TRBD2; v_gene: TRBV19; j_gene: TRBJ2-1; abundance: few; CDR3nt: TGTGCCAGTCTTAGCGGGGGTTCCTACAATGAGCAGTTCTTC; CDR3aa: CASLSGGSYNEQFF
d_gene: NA; v_gene: TRBV7-2; j_gene: TRBJ2-7; abundance: few; CDR3nt: TGTGCCAGCAGCTTAGCGCGGCCGCACGAGCAGTACTTC; CDR3aa: CASSLARPHEQYF
d_gene: TRBD2; v_gene: TRBV19; j_gene: TRBJ2-7; abundance: once; CDR3nt: TGTGCCAGTAGCGGGAGGTTAGACGAGCAGTACTTC; CDR3aa: CASSGRLDEQYF
d_gene: NA; v_gene: TRBV5-1; j_gene: TRBJ2-2; abundance: NA; CDR3nt: TGCGCCAGCAGCTTCTCTGGGGGACCCGGGGAGCTGTTTTTT; CDR3aa: CASSFSGGPGELFF
d_gene: NA; v_gene: TRBV19; j_gene: TRBJ2-7; abundance: few; CDR3nt: TGTGCCAGTAGTACACGGGACGGCTACGAGCAGTACTTC; CDR3aa: CASSTRDGYEQYF
d_gene: NA; v_gene: TRBV4-3; j_gene: TRBJ1-1; abundance: few; CDR3nt: TGCGCCAGCAGCCAAGATGTAGGGACTGAAGCTTTCTTT; CDR3aa: CASSQDVGTEAFF
d_gene: NA; v_gene: TRBV7-3; j_gene: TRBJ2-7; abundance: few; CDR3nt: TGTGCCAGCAGCCCGACACACGGACACACCTACGAGCAGTACTTC; CDR3aa: CASSPTHGHTYEQYF
d_gene: NA; v_gene: TRBV5-1; j_gene: TRBJ2-5; abundance: few; CDR3nt: TGCGCCAGCAGCTTGGACCCTCTATCAGAGACCCAGTACTTC; CDR3aa: CASSLDPLSETQYF
d_gene: NA; v_gene: TRBV5-5; j_gene: TRBJ1-5; abundance: few; CDR3nt: TGTGCCAGCAGCTTTTACAGGGATAGCAATCAGCCCCAGCATTTT; CDR3aa: CASSFYRDSNQPQHF
d_gene: TRBD1; v_gene: TRBV5-6; j_gene: TRBJ1-2; abundance: NA; CDR3nt: TGTGCCAGCAGCCCGGACAGGGCCCGGGGCTACACCTTC; CDR3aa: CASSPDRARGYTF
d_gene: NA; v_gene: TRBV20-1; j_gene: TRBJ1-5; abundance: many; CDR3nt: TGCAGTGCTAGACCAACGACACCAATTAGCAAACAGCCCCAGCATTTT; CDR3aa: CSARPTTPISKQPQHF
d_gene: TRBD2; v_gene: TRBV2; j_gene: TRBJ2-3; abundance: few; CDR3nt: TGTGCCAGCCAACTCCCTCGGGGGGGCATTACAGATACGCAGTATTTT; CDR3aa: CASQLPRGGITDTQYF
d_gene: TRBD1; v_gene: TRBV12-3/TRBV12-4; j_gene: TRBJ1-5; abundance: NA; CDR3nt: TGTGCCAGCAGTTTATACAGGGGTAATCAGCCCCAGCATTTT; CDR3aa: CASSLYRGNQPQHF
d_gene: TRBD2; v_gene: TRBV5-1; j_gene: TRBJ2-3; abundance: NA; CDR3nt: TGCGCCAGCAGCTTATGGACTAGCGGGAAGAACAATACGCAGTATTTT; CDR3aa: CASSLWTSGKNNTQYF
d_gene: NA; v_gene: TRBV5-5; j_gene: TRBJ2-5; abundance: few; CDR3nt: TGTGCCAGCAGCCCCCTTGGCGTAGAAGAGACCCAGTACTTC; CDR3aa: CASSPLGVEETQYF
d_gene: TRBD2; v_gene: TRBV4-1; j_gene: TRBJ2-2; abundance: few; CDR3nt: TGCGCCAGCAGCCAACTCGGACTAGCGGGGGGTATTTCGAACACCGGGGAGCTGTTTTTT; CDR3aa: CASSQLGLAGGISNTGELFF
d_gene: NA; v_gene: TRBV3-1; j_gene: TRBJ2-1; abundance: many; CDR3nt: TGTGCCAGCAGCTTTAGTGAGTATGAGCAGTTCTTC; CDR3aa: CASSFSEYEQFF
d_gene: NA; v_gene: TRBV7-9; j_gene: TRBJ2-2; abundance: few; CDR3nt: TGTGCCAGCAGCTTCAGGGGTTCGAACACCGGGGAGCTGTTTTTT; CDR3aa: CASSFRGSNTGELFF
d_gene: TRBD1; v_gene: TRBV12-3/TRBV12-4; j_gene: TRBJ2-3; abundance: few; CDR3nt: TGTGCCAGCAGTTACGGACAGGGAGGCACAGATACGCAGTATTTT; CDR3aa: CASSYGQGGTDTQYF
d_gene: TRBD1; v_gene: TRBV10-3; j_gene: TRBJ2-7; abundance: many; CDR3nt: TGTGCCATCAGTGGAGGGGACAGGAGGAACTACGAGCAGTACTTC; CDR3aa: CAISGGDRRNYEQYF
d_gene: TRBD1; v_gene: TRBV12-3/TRBV12-4; j_gene: TRBJ2-1; abundance: few; CDR3nt: TGTGCCAGCACCCTAGGGGGACAGGCGTCGTGGCAGTTCTTC; CDR3aa: CASTLGGQASWQFF